This T cell receptor beta chain was captured in a study of OX40 agonist ivuxolimab in advanced cancers. Assay used: immunoSEQ multiplex PCR; TCRdb lists only in-frame clones, some missing. The data hold roughly 18,000 clones, with around 69% observed a single time. This clone is labeled medium-sized. CDR1 is SGHTA, CDR2 FQGNSA, per germline. The CDR3 has 15 amino acids. Trimming left V 3 bases short and J 4 bases short, with 13 bases between. Sample: CD4+ or CD8+ T cells sorted from blood, taken in a trial of the OX40 agonist ivuxolimab. The chain couples TRBV7-2 to TRBJ1-5; weak D call: TRBD1 (6 bases). The TCR sequence derives from an adult with an advanced solid tumor such as melanoma, head and neck, liver or kidney cancer. This CDR3 reads CASSFLQGGNQPQHF. The CDR3 coding sequence is TGTGCCAGCAGCTTTTTACAGGGCGGAAATCAGCCCCAGCATTTT.